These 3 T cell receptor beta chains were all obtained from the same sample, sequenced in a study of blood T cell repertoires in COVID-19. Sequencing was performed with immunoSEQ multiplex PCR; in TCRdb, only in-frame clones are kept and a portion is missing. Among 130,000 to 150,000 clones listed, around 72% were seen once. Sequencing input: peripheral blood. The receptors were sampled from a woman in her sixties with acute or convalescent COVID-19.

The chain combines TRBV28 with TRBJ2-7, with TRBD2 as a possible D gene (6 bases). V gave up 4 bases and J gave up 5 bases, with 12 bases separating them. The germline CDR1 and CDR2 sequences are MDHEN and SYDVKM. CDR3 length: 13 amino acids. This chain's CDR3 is CASSYGSVNEQYF. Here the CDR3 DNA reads TGTGCCAGCAGTTACGGGAGTGTCAACGAGCAGTACTTC.

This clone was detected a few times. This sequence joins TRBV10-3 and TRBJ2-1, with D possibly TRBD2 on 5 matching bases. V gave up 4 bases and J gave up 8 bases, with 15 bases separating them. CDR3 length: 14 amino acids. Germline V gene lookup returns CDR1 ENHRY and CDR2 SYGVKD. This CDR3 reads CAISALAGTHEQFF. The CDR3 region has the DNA TGTGCCATCAGTGCCCTAGCCGGAACCCATGAGCAGTTCTTC.

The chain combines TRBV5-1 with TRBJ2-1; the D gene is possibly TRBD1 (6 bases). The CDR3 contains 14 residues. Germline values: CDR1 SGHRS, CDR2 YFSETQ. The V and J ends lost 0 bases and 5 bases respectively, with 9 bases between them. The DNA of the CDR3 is TGCGCCAGCAGCTTGGGACAGGTCAACAATGAGCAGTTCTTC. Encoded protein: CASSLGQVNNEQFF.